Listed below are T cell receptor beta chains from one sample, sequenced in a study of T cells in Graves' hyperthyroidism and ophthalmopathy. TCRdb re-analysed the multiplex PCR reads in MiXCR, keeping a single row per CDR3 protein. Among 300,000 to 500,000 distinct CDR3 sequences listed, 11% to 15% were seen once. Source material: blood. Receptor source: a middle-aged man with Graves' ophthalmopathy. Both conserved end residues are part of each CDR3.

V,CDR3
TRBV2,CASSRQGVSGTQYF
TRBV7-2,CASSTGTSGRGSYDEQFF
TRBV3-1,CASSQVGLAGVDEQFF
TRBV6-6,CASSYGLGRHTEAFF
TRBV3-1,CASSLRSPGGDGYTF
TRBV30,CAWAPDRESEKLFF
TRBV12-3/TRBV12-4,CASSSALRRQGRPYNEQFF
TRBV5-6,CASSATGHQGQNEQFF
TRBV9,CASSGLTYNEQFF
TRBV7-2,CASSLPGHSNSPLHF
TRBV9,CASSVAGGLNTEAFF
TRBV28,CASSLNRLREQYF
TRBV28,CASSLFSRGRTSGNTIYF
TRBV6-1,CASSSDIVNTEAFF
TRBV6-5,CASSYSTGGEQFF
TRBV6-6,CASSYAALGGAGSPLHF
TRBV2,CASSEQFSGANVLTF
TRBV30,CALLAGHTDTQYF
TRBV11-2,CASSLLTGGSQETQYF
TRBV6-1,CACGGTFGETQYF
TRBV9,CASSVGVGGETQYF
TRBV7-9,CASSTLAGVLDTQYF
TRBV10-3,CAIESGRASDTQYF
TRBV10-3,CAISGDRGSYNEQFF
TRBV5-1,CASSLSGGIVSGEQYF
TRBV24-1,CATSGTSGYYNEQFF
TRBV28,CASSPSGLAGQNEQFF
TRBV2,CASSRDKTVYEQYF
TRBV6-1,CASSMDRGVSYEQYF
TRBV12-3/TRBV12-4,CASSSSDGVGGYTF
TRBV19,CASRIDGTVNYGYTF
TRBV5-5,CASSLGQGPYEQYF
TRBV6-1,CASSSGLAGITGELFF
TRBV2,CASSGTSSYNEQFF
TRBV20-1,CSARGPVLYNEQFF
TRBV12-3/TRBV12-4,CASSLGLAGGGPGELFF
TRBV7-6,CASSSPGQGSQTQYF
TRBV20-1,CSGWEGYEQFF
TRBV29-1,CSVDRGTTYNEQFF
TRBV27,CASRQRLGRDIQYF
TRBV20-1,CSAHTSSEQYF
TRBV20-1,CSALEGGSSYNEQFF
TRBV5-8,CASSFLRGDRALEKLFF
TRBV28,CASSPRGPSYEQYF
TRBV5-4,CASRVLDDNSPLHF
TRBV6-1,CASSELGDNEQFF
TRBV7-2,CASSLAVENEQFF
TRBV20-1,CSASAGQVNEQFF
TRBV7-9,CASSPLGQGVKTQYF
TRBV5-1,CASSLEGADTEAFF